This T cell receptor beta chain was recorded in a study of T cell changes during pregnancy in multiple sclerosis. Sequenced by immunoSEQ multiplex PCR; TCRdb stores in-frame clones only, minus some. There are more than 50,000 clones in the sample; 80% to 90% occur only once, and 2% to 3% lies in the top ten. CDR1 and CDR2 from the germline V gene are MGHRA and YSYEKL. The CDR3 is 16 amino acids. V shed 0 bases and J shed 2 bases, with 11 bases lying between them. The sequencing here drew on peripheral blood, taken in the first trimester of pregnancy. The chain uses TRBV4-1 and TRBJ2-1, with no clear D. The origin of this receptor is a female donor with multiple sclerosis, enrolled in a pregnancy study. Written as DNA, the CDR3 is TGCGCCAGCAGCCAAGATGCGGCGGAAGCCTACAATGAGCAGTTCTTC. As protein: CASSQDAAEAYNEQFF.